The rows below give T cell receptor beta chains drawn from one sample of a study of blood T cell repertoires in COVID-19. Assay: immunoSEQ multiplex PCR; the TCRdb copy retains only in-frame clones and omits some. The sample lists 350,000 to 400,000 clones, more than 80% occurring once. The sequenced sample was PBMCs or T cells enriched from blood (not recorded which). These receptors all stem from a man younger than 35 who had recovered from COVID-19. The CDR3 runs from the conserved cysteine through the conserved F or W. D genes are given only for firm matches. Not all rows give a size; the values are once, few, many and, for expanded clones, a class.

d_call	v_call	clone_size	j_call	cdr3_nt	cdr3_aa
-	TRBV7-2	-	TRBJ1-2	TGTGCCAGCAGCTCGGGGGACGGGACGTACGGCTACACCTTC	CASSSGDGTYGYTF
TRBD2	TRBV3-1/TRBV3-2	-	TRBJ2-7	TGTGCCAGCAGCCCCGGACAAGCGGGGCGCGAGCAGTACTTC	CASSPGQAGREQYF
-	TRBV6-6	-	TRBJ1-2	TGTGCCAGCAGTTCCCCCGCGGGCTACACCTTC	CASSSPAGYTF
TRBD2	TRBV27	once	TRBJ2-7	TGTGCCAGCAGCCGCGGGACTAGCGGGAGCGGGGAGCAGTACTTC	CASSRGTSGSGEQYF
-	TRBV5-5	once	TRBJ2-3	TGTGCCAGCAGCCCCACCCCAAAGGGGGCAGATACGCAGTATTTT	CASSPTPKGADTQYF
TRBD1	TRBV7-9	-	TRBJ1-2	TGTGCCAGCAGCTTGGCGGGGACAGGGGTAAACTATGGCTACACCTTC	CASSLAGTGVNYGYTF
TRBD2	TRBV4-1	-	TRBJ2-7	TGCGCCAGCAGCCAAGATCGACCTAGCGGGAGTGACGAGCAGTACTTC	CASSQDRPSGSDEQYF
-	TRBV10-1	-	TRBJ1-2	TGCGCCAGCAGTGACTATACTAACTATGGCTACACCTTC	CASSDYTNYGYTF
-	TRBV27	-	TRBJ1-1	TGTGCCAGCAGGAAAAACAGGAACACTGAAGCTTTCTTT	CASRKNRNTEAFF
TRBD2	TRBV10-2	-	TRBJ2-5	TGCGCCAGCAGTGACCCAGCGGGGGGCCAAGAGACCCAGTACTTC	CASSDPAGGQETQYF
-	TRBV10-3	-	TRBJ1-1	TGTGCCGCCAGCAGGCTAAAGATGAACACTGAAGCTTTCTTT	CAASRLKMNTEAFF
TRBD1	TRBV6-5	-	TRBJ2-7	TGTGCCAGCAGTTTCCGGACAGGGTACTCCTACGAGCAGTACTTC	CASSFRTGYSYEQYF
-	TRBV5-1	-	TRBJ1-5	TGCGCCAGCAGCTTAGGGAGAGGTCAGCCCCAGCATTTT	CASSLGRGQPQHF
-	TRBV29-1	-	TRBJ1-2	TGCAGCGTTGAAGATCTCGGACAGACTTTC	CSVEDLGQTF
-	TRBV7-9	-	TRBJ2-2	TGTGCCAGCAGCTTAGACGGTGGGCAAATCACCGGGGAGCTGTTTTTT	CASSLDGGQITGELFF
-	TRBV28	-	TRBJ1-2	TGTGCCAGCAGCACTGACAGTTGGGGCTACACCTTC	CASSTDSWGYTF